Listed below are T cell receptor beta chains from one sample, sequenced in a study of CD8 T cells in Susac syndrome. MiXCR, applied by TCRdb to the immunoSEQ multiplex PCR reads, yields one record per CDR3 protein. This repertoire shows 85,000 to 95,000 distinct CDR3 sequences, roughly 94% found once; its top ten account for more than 0.3%. The source material was CD4+ T cells from PBMCs. All receptors derive from a human donor with Susac syndrome. The CDR3 runs from the conserved cysteine through the conserved F or W. D genes are given only for firm matches. Not every row has a clone size; where given, it reads once, few, many or a size class.

D gene	clone size	V gene	J gene	CDR3 protein	CDR3 DNA
TRBD2	.	TRBV16	TRBJ2-5	CASSPGTSAETQYF	TGTGCCAGCAGCCCCGGGACTAGCGCTGAGACCCAGTACTTC
TRBD2	.	TRBV11-2	TRBJ2-5	CASSLTHPAGLQETQYF	TGTGCCAGCAGCTTAACCCATCCAGCGGGGCTCCAAGAGACCCAGTACTTC
.	.	TRBV28	TRBJ2-1	CASISPGVSYNEQFF	TGTGCCAGCATCTCGCCAGGGGTCTCCTACAATGAGCAGTTCTTC
.	.	TRBV9	TRBJ1-1	CASSLDSRDTEAFF	TGTGCCAGCAGCCTCGACAGCCGGGACACTGAAGCTTTCTTT
.	once	TRBV2	TRBJ2-4	CASKEELAKNIQYF	TGTGCCAGCAAGGAAGAGCTAGCCAAAAACATTCAGTACTTC
.	once	TRBV7-9	TRBJ2-5	CASSRPGLQETQYF	TGTGCCAGCAGCCGACCGGGACTGCAAGAGACCCAGTACTTC
.	.	TRBV11-2	TRBJ2-5	CASSTDPARRETQYF	TGTGCCAGCAGCACGGACCCCGCACGGCGGGAGACCCAGTACTTC
.	.	TRBV11-2	TRBJ2-7	CASSSFPYEQYF	TGTGCCAGCAGCTCCTTTCCCTACGAGCAGTACTTC
.	.	TRBV5-1	TRBJ2-3	CASSLAAGRADTQYF	TGCGCCAGCAGCTTGGCCGCGGGCCGGGCAGATACGCAGTATTTT
TRBD2	.	TRBV11-2	TRBJ2-3	CASSLAGGPTTDTQYF	TGTGCCAGCAGCTTGGCGGGGGGCCCTACCACAGATACGCAGTATTTT
TRBD1	.	TRBV30	TRBJ2-4	CAGNRGNPTLAKNIQYF	TGTGCCGGGAACAGGGGTAACCCGACGTTAGCCAAAAACATTCAGTACTTC
.	.	TRBV9	TRBJ2-6	CASSASGGRSSGANVLTF	TGTGCCAGCAGCGCCTCTGGGGGGCGGAGCTCTGGGGCCAACGTCCTGACTTTC
TRBD2	once	TRBV10-2	TRBJ2-7	CASSLAGQLYEQYF	TGCGCCAGCAGTTTAGCGGGACAATTATACGAGCAGTACTTC
.	.	TRBV9	TRBJ2-7	CASSAGTRYF	TGTGCCAGCAGCGCCGGGACACGGTACTTC
.	few	TRBV5-6	TRBJ2-3	CASSLVEAGGASTDTQYF	TGTGCCAGCAGCTTGGTGGAGGCGGGCGGAGCTAGCACAGATACGCAGTATTTT
TRBD2	.	TRBV15	TRBJ2-5	CATSRGTSGGQETQYF	TGTGCCACCAGCAGAGGAACTAGCGGAGGCCAAGAGACCCAGTACTTC
.	.	TRBV29-1	TRBJ2-2	CSAQTGGGTGELFF	TGCAGCGCTCAAACCGGGGGCGGGACCGGGGAGCTGTTTTTT
.	.	TRBV14	TRBJ2-3	CASSQIARDTQYF	TGTGCCAGCAGCCAAATCGCTCGGGATACGCAGTATTTT
.	.	TRBV7-9	TRBJ1-1	CASSLTTTGKAEAFF	TGTGCCAGCAGCTTAACTACCACAGGGAAGGCTGAAGCTTTCTTT
.	.	TRBV19	TRBJ2-7	CASRSEQYF	TGTGCCAGTAGGTCCGAGCAGTACTTC
.	.	TRBV18	TRBJ2-3	CASSPGGTGDTQYF	TGTGCCAGCTCACCTGGGGGGACCGGCGATACGCAGTATTTT
.	.	TRBV4-1	TRBJ2-1	CASSQELFYNEQFF	TGCGCCAGCAGCCAAGAACTGTTTTACAATGAGCAGTTCTTC
.	.	TRBV29-1	TRBJ1-5	CSVEAAGANQPQHF	TGCAGCGTTGAAGCTGCAGGGGCCAATCAGCCCCAGCATTTT
.	once	TRBV5-1	TRBJ2-7	CASSADAHSYEQYF	TGCGCCAGCAGCGCTGACGCACACTCCTACGAGCAGTACTTC
.	.	TRBV7-8	TRBJ1-4	CASSFDRREKLFF	TGTGCCAGCAGCTTCGACAGGAGGGAAAAACTGTTTTTT
.	.	TRBV18	TRBJ2-1	CASSPPVRANEQFF	TGTGCCAGCTCACCACCGGTAAGGGCTAATGAGCAGTTCTTC
TRBD2	once	TRBV2	TRBJ2-1	CASHLPGGVGEQFF	TGTGCCAGCCACCTGCCGGGGGGGGTAGGTGAGCAGTTCTTC
.	.	TRBV19	TRBJ2-1	CASSRGKGYNEQFF	TGTGCCAGTAGTCGGGGTAAGGGCTACAATGAGCAGTTCTTC
.	.	TRBV29-1	TRBJ1-3	CSVRLAPASGNTIYF	TGCAGCGTTCGGTTAGCCCCGGCCTCTGGAAACACCATATATTTT
TRBD1	.	TRBV28	TRBJ1-2	CASTKDRAHGYTF	TGTGCCAGCACCAAGGACAGGGCCCATGGCTACACCTTC
.	.	TRBV28	TRBJ1-1	CASAQPNTEAFF	TGTGCCAGCGCCCAGCCCAACACTGAAGCTTTCTTT
TRBD2	.	TRBV19	TRBJ2-1	CASTLGGGPYNEQFF	TGTGCCAGTACCCTTGGCGGGGGGCCTTACAATGAGCAGTTCTTC
TRBD2	.	TRBV7-6	TRBJ2-3	CASSLDSSGVPDTQYF	TGTGCCAGCAGCTTGGACTCTAGCGGGGTACCAGATACGCAGTATTTT
.	few	TRBV5-1	TRBJ1-2	CASSSTGRGSYGYTF	TGCGCCAGCAGCTCCACAGGGAGGGGAAGCTATGGCTACACCTTC
.	.	TRBV7-3	TRBJ1-1	CASSFGVGRLNTEAFF	TGTGCCAGCAGCTTTGGGGTCGGTCGGTTGAACACTGAAGCTTTCTTT
.	.	TRBV20-1	TRBJ2-3	CSGLGGYDTDTQYF	TGCAGTGGTTTGGGCGGGTACGACACAGATACGCAGTATTTT
.	.	TRBV7-9	TRBJ1-2	CASSHSRYYGYTF	TGTGCCAGCAGCCACAGCCGCTACTATGGCTACACCTTC
.	.	TRBV11-3	TRBJ2-7	CASSLYKDSEQYF	TGTGCCAGCAGCTTATATAAGGACTCCGAGCAGTACTTC
.	once	TRBV5-1	TRBJ1-2	CASSLLQTGGKRSGYTF	TGCGCCAGCAGCTTGCTTCAGACCGGAGGGAAGAGGAGTGGCTACACCTTC
.	.	TRBV29-1	TRBJ2-1	CSVHRGRQFF	TGCAGCGTTCACCGGGGGAGGCAGTTCTTC
.	.	TRBV12-3/TRBV12-4	TRBJ2-5	CASSLAGGRETQYF	TGTGCCAGCAGTTTAGCGGGGGGCAGAGAGACCCAGTACTTC
.	.	TRBV12-3/TRBV12-4	TRBJ2-7	CASSRDTGPYEQYF	TGTGCCAGCAGCCGCGACACGGGCCCCTACGAGCAGTACTTC
.	.	TRBV30	TRBJ1-2	CACPGAYGYTF	TGTGCCTGTCCGGGAGCCTATGGCTACACCTTC
.	.	TRBV27	TRBJ2-7	CASSQLGQLYEQYF	TGTGCCAGCAGCCAACTCGGACAGCTCTACGAGCAGTACTTC
.	.	TRBV25-1	TRBJ2-7	CASSDRTYEQYF	TGTGCCAGCAGTGACAGGACCTACGAGCAGTACTTC
TRBD2	.	TRBV7-6	TRBJ2-7	CASSIGTSGYEQYF	TGTGCCAGCAGCATCGGGACTAGCGGCTACGAGCAGTACTTC
.	.	TRBV4-1	TRBJ2-7	CASSQQRAYEQYF	TGCGCCAGCAGCCAACAACGGGCCTACGAGCAGTACTTC
.	.	TRBV2	TRBJ1-1	CASRFTGRNTEAFF	TGTGCCAGCAGATTTACAGGGAGGAACACTGAAGCTTTCTTT
TRBD2	.	TRBV15	TRBJ2-1	CATSRPPGLAGVDEQFF	TGTGCCACCAGCAGGCCCCCGGGACTAGCGGGGGTTGATGAGCAGTTCTTC
.	.	TRBV3-1	TRBJ2-7	CASSHRLRRESYEQYF	TGTGCCAGCAGCCATCGGTTGAGAAGGGAGTCCTACGAGCAGTACTTC
.	.	TRBV20-1	TRBJ1-3	CSAREGQRNTIYF	TGCAGTGCTAGGGAAGGACAGCGAAACACCATATATTTT
TRBD1	.	TRBV29-1	TRBJ1-1	CSVEDQGQGNRAFF	TGCAGCGTTGAAGATCAAGGACAGGGGAATAGAGCTTTCTTT
.	.	TRBV19	TRBJ2-1	CASSTATSFRGVRNEQFF	TGTGCCAGTAGTACCGCGACTAGCTTTAGGGGGGTTCGAAATGAGCAGTTCTTC
.	.	TRBV30	TRBJ2-7	CAWSDWGDEQYF	TGTGCCTGGAGTGATTGGGGGGACGAGCAGTACTTC
.	.	TRBV30	TRBJ1-2	CAWSVSGPNYGYTF	TGTGCCTGGAGTGTCTCCGGTCCTAACTATGGCTACACCTTC
TRBD1	.	TRBV12-3/TRBV12-4	TRBJ2-1	CASSPPRTGVNNEQFF	TGTGCCAGCAGTCCGCCGAGGACAGGGGTAAACAATGAGCAGTTCTTC
.	.	TRBV19	TRBJ1-5	CASSNGRTVSNQPQHF	TGTGCCAGTAGTAACGGGCGTACAGTTAGCAATCAGCCCCAGCATTTT